This T cell receptor (beta chain) was obtained from a study of blood T cell repertoires in COVID-19. Turning to the study itself: Collection of acute and convalescent COVID-19 samples took place in the United States, Italy and Spain. Sample material is recorded as cDNA or gDNA derived from T cells, B-cell-depleted T cells, or PBMCs.

Per the original data handling: Reference gene primers were amplified, and this amplification served to estimate nucleated cell counts. This table comes from immunoSEQ multiplex PCR, and its TCRdb copy is limited to in-frame clones, with some not included. The DNA gave D and trimming, while V, J and clone size come from that table. The table lists 250,000 to 300,000 clones, 85% to 90% of them singletons. The CDR3 consists of 14 residues. The V segment lost 4 bases and the J segment 7 bases; nucleotides outside the gene matches: 8. Per the germline V gene, CDR1 is GTSNPN and CDR2 is SVGIG (reference sequence).

Sequencing used PBMCs or T cells enriched from blood (not recorded which). This TCR came from a man between 18 and 35 years old who had recovered from COVID-19. The V gene is TRBV30, the J gene TRBJ1-5; 9 bases are a match to TRBD1. CDR3 in amino acids: CAWNVGQGYQPQHF. The CDR3 DNA reads as TGTGCCTGGAATGTTGGACAGGGGTACCAGCCCCAGCATTTT.